Listed below are T cell receptor beta chains from one sample, sequenced in a study of blood T cells in healthy people across ages. TCRdb independently ran MiXCR on the 5' RACE reads; one entry per CDR3 protein. This table holds about 1,400,000 distinct CDR3 sequences, 59% found once. What was sequenced was blood. The receptors derive from a man younger than 30 in good health. Each CDR3 is given with its conserved first and last residue. The order of the fields is J gene, clone size, V gene, D gene, CDR3 protein, CDR3 DNA. A D gene is named only where the DNA matches it firmly. Expanded clones get a size class; other rows say once, few or many, or leave the size out.

j_call: TRBJ2-3
clone_size: NA
v_call: TRBV5-6
d_call: NA
cdr3_aa: CASSPANPDTQYF
cdr3_nt: TGTGCCAGCAGCCCCGCTAATCCAGATACGCAGTATTTT

j_call: TRBJ2-4
clone_size: NA
v_call: TRBV20-1
d_call: NA
cdr3_aa: CSARAPQKKNIQYF
cdr3_nt: TGCAGTGCTAGGGCCCCCCAGAAGAAAAACATTCAGTACTTC

j_call: TRBJ2-1
clone_size: few
v_call: TRBV15
d_call: NA
cdr3_aa: CATSRDFSSGHEQFF
cdr3_nt: TGTGCCACCAGCAGAGATTTTTCCAGCGGCCATGAGCAGTTCTTC

j_call: TRBJ2-3
clone_size: few
v_call: TRBV27
d_call: NA
cdr3_aa: CASSDWGAGTDTQYF
cdr3_nt: TGTGCCAGCAGCGATTGGGGGGCAGGCACAGATACGCAGTATTTT

j_call: TRBJ2-7
clone_size: NA
v_call: TRBV7-2
d_call: NA
cdr3_aa: CASTRGGNYEQYF
cdr3_nt: TGTGCCAGCACCCGGGGCGGAAACTACGAGCAGTACTTC

j_call: TRBJ2-3
clone_size: NA
v_call: TRBV5-6
d_call: NA
cdr3_aa: CASSLAGVLDTQYF
cdr3_nt: TGTGCCAGCAGCTTGGCGGGTGTTTTGGATACGCAGTATTTT

j_call: TRBJ2-7
clone_size: few
v_call: TRBV3-1
d_call: NA
cdr3_aa: CASSQGWDPRSEQYF
cdr3_nt: TGTGCCAGCAGCCAAGGGTGGGACCCAAGGAGTGAGCAGTACTTC

j_call: TRBJ2-1
clone_size: NA
v_call: TRBV7-9
d_call: NA
cdr3_aa: CASSLIVEQFF
cdr3_nt: TGTGCCAGCAGCTTAATTGTAGAGCAGTTCTTC

j_call: TRBJ2-3
clone_size: few
v_call: TRBV2
d_call: TRBD1
cdr3_aa: CASPQGSTDTQYF
cdr3_nt: TGTGCCAGTCCACAGGGGAGCACAGATACGCAGTATTTT

j_call: TRBJ2-7
clone_size: NA
v_call: TRBV5-1
d_call: NA
cdr3_aa: CASSQSGPEQYF
cdr3_nt: TGCGCCAGCAGCCAGTCAGGACCCGAGCAGTACTTC

j_call: TRBJ1-4
clone_size: few
v_call: TRBV2
d_call: NA
cdr3_aa: CASSEYRVKLFF
cdr3_nt: TGTGCCAGCAGTGAATACCGAGTAAAACTGTTTTTT

j_call: TRBJ2-4
clone_size: NA
v_call: TRBV12-3/TRBV12-4
d_call: NA
cdr3_aa: CASSYLLEDIQYF
cdr3_nt: TGTGCCAGCAGTTATCTCCTGGAGGACATTCAGTACTTC

j_call: TRBJ2-5
clone_size: NA
v_call: TRBV3-1
d_call: TRBD1
cdr3_aa: CASSQGDRMGETQYF
cdr3_nt: TGTGCCAGCAGCCAAGGGGACAGAATGGGGGAGACCCAGTACTTC

j_call: TRBJ2-7
clone_size: NA
v_call: TRBV12-3/TRBV12-4
d_call: NA
cdr3_aa: CASSWRGQLAPYEQYF
cdr3_nt: TGTGCCAGCAGTTGGAGGGGGCAGCTAGCCCCCTACGAGCAGTACTTC

j_call: TRBJ2-5
clone_size: NA
v_call: TRBV15
d_call: NA
cdr3_aa: CATSRDYLNRDYQETQYF
cdr3_nt: TGTGCCACCAGCAGAGATTATCTCAACCGGGATTACCAAGAGACCCAGTACTTC

j_call: TRBJ1-5
clone_size: NA
v_call: TRBV24-1
d_call: NA
cdr3_aa: CATGARGNQPQHF
cdr3_nt: TGTGCCACCGGCGCACGGGGGAATCAGCCCCAGCATTTT

j_call: TRBJ2-5
clone_size: NA
v_call: TRBV19
d_call: NA
cdr3_aa: CASSMTAETQYF
cdr3_nt: TGTGCCAGTAGTATGACAGCAGAGACCCAGTACTTC

j_call: TRBJ2-5
clone_size: NA
v_call: TRBV12-3/TRBV12-4
d_call: NA
cdr3_aa: CASSLTNLLETQYF
cdr3_nt: TGTGCCAGCAGTTTGACAAACCTCCTAGAGACCCAGTACTTC

j_call: TRBJ2-3
clone_size: NA
v_call: TRBV20-1
d_call: NA
cdr3_aa: CSASGTIFDLYF
cdr3_nt: TGCAGTGCTAGTGGGACAATCTTTGACCTGTATTTT

j_call: TRBJ1-2
clone_size: many
v_call: TRBV28
d_call: NA
cdr3_aa: CASSFGYGYTF
cdr3_nt: TGTGCCAGCAGCTTTGGTTATGGCTACACCTTC

j_call: TRBJ2-3
clone_size: NA
v_call: TRBV20-1
d_call: TRBD2
cdr3_aa: CSARSGGGTDTQYF
cdr3_nt: TGCAGTGCTAGGAGCGGGGGCGGGACAGATACGCAGTATTTT

j_call: TRBJ1-2
clone_size: many
v_call: TRBV9
d_call: NA
cdr3_aa: CASSVGGSYGYTF
cdr3_nt: TGTGCCAGCAGCGTCGGGGGCTCCTATGGCTACACCTTC

j_call: TRBJ2-1
clone_size: NA
v_call: TRBV6-5
d_call: TRBD2
cdr3_aa: CASRSGLADNNEQFF
cdr3_nt: TGTGCCAGCAGGTCTGGACTAGCGGATAACAATGAGCAGTTCTTC

j_call: TRBJ1-1
clone_size: NA
v_call: TRBV6-2/TRBV6-3
d_call: NA
cdr3_aa: CASSYLAGGGTEAFF
cdr3_nt: TGTGCCAGCAGTTACCTCGCGGGCGGGGGCACTGAAGCTTTCTTT

j_call: TRBJ2-7
clone_size: few
v_call: TRBV7-6
d_call: TRBD2
cdr3_aa: CASSQLAGGLSYEQYF
cdr3_nt: TGTGCCAGCAGCCAACTAGCGGGAGGGCTCTCCTACGAGCAGTACTTC

j_call: TRBJ1-2
clone_size: NA
v_call: TRBV6-1
d_call: NA
cdr3_aa: CASSAAGSYGYTF
cdr3_nt: TGTGCCAGCAGTGCCGCAGGAAGCTATGGCTACACCTTC

j_call: TRBJ2-4
clone_size: NA
v_call: TRBV7-9
d_call: NA
cdr3_aa: CASSPVDSPLLAKNIQYF
cdr3_nt: TGTGCCAGCAGCCCAGTTGACAGCCCCCTCTTAGCCAAAAACATTCAGTACTTC

j_call: TRBJ2-7
clone_size: once
v_call: TRBV20-1
d_call: TRBD2
cdr3_aa: CSARGGGTTFEQYF
cdr3_nt: TGCAGTGCTAGAGGAGGCGGGACTACTTTCGAGCAGTACTTC

j_call: TRBJ1-1
clone_size: NA
v_call: TRBV6-2/TRBV6-3
d_call: NA
cdr3_aa: CASSYDPDTTRRSEAFF
cdr3_nt: TGTGCCAGCAGTTACGACCCAGACACGACAAGGAGATCTGAAGCTTTCTTT

j_call: TRBJ1-6
clone_size: NA
v_call: TRBV13
d_call: TRBD1
cdr3_aa: CASSARDRVSPLHF
cdr3_nt: TGTGCCAGCAGCGCCCGGGACAGGGTCTCACCCCTCCACTTT

j_call: TRBJ2-6
clone_size: NA
v_call: TRBV29-1
d_call: NA
cdr3_aa: CSVEDRHGPNVLTF
cdr3_nt: TGCAGCGTTGAAGATCGCCACGGGCCCAACGTCCTGACTTTC

j_call: TRBJ1-5
clone_size: NA
v_call: TRBV4-2
d_call: TRBD1
cdr3_aa: CASSTWTGNQPQHF
cdr3_nt: TGTGCCAGCAGCACATGGACAGGGAATCAGCCCCAGCATTTT

j_call: TRBJ2-5
clone_size: NA
v_call: TRBV3-1
d_call: NA
cdr3_aa: CASSQGSRRETQYF
cdr3_nt: TGTGCCAGCAGCCAAGGAAGCCGGAGGGAGACCCAGTACTTC

j_call: TRBJ2-1
clone_size: NA
v_call: TRBV4-1
d_call: NA
cdr3_aa: CASSQGLALGNEQFF
cdr3_nt: TGCGCCAGCAGCCAAGGGCTAGCCCTCGGCAATGAGCAGTTCTTC

j_call: TRBJ2-3
clone_size: NA
v_call: TRBV9
d_call: NA
cdr3_aa: CASSVEVRPDTQYF
cdr3_nt: TGTGCCAGCAGCGTAGAGGTCAGACCAGATACGCAGTATTTT

j_call: TRBJ1-5
clone_size: NA
v_call: TRBV4-1
d_call: TRBD1
cdr3_aa: CASSHRQGNQPQHF
cdr3_nt: TGCGCCAGCAGCCACCGACAGGGTAATCAGCCCCAGCATTTT

j_call: TRBJ1-1
clone_size: NA
v_call: TRBV29-1
d_call: TRBD1
cdr3_aa: CSVAGYERQGASDTEAFF
cdr3_nt: TGCAGCGTTGCAGGTTACGAACGGCAGGGGGCCTCGGACACTGAAGCTTTCTTT

j_call: TRBJ2-7
clone_size: NA
v_call: TRBV19
d_call: TRBD2
cdr3_aa: CASSIAASGRIYEQYF
cdr3_nt: TGTGCCAGTAGTATAGCTGCTAGCGGGAGGATCTACGAGCAGTACTTC